These 30 T cell receptor beta chains share one sample of origin, sequenced in a study of vaccination and CD4 T cells after COVID-19. Cultured CD4+ T cells had their DNA profiled by the Oncomine TCR Beta short-read assay. In TCRdb, the PCR reads were re-called with MiXCR into one record per CDR3 protein. The sample has approximately 20,000 distinct CDR3 sequences, about 35% seen once. What these receptors recognize is not known. The sample's time point: late sampling 161 to 241 days after vaccination in a few convalescent patients. Treatment noted: roughly ten-day PBMC culture with coronavirus spike peptide pools or control peptides (ViraFEST assay). Specimen: CD4+ T cells from blood, cultured in vitro, collected about 7 months after SARS-CoV-2 vaccination. The receptors stem from a human donor who had recovered from COVID-19.

The chain combines TRBV10-2 with TRBJ1-2, with 8 bases lining up with TRBD1. This CDR3 has 14 amino acids. J was trimmed by 8 bases and V by 6 bases; bases with no gene match: 11. Germline lookup yields CDR1 WSHSY and CDR2 SAAADI. The CDR3 is CASRPYTGGDGYTF. The CDR3 region has the DNA TGCGCCAGCAGGCCCTACACAGGGGGAGACGGCTACACCTTC.

This clonotype appeared a few times. The chain links TRBV28 to TRBJ2-6, with D maybe TRBD1 (6 bases). With 7 bases removed from V and 2 bases from J, the gap between germline ends came to 9 bases. The V gene's germline CDR1 is MDHEN and CDR2 SYDVKM. The CDR3 loop spans 14 amino acids. CDR3 amino acids: CASTKGAGANVLTF. CDR3 DNA: TGTGCCAGCACGAAGGGGGCTGGGGCCAACGTCCTGACTTTC.

The chain carries TRBV10-3 and TRBJ2-3; a weak D match, TRBD2 (5 bases). Germline assignment: CDR1 ENHRY and CDR2 SYGVKD. The CDR3 covers 18 residues. Trimming removed 0 bases at V and 2 bases at J, with 18 bases between. CDR3 bases: TGTGCCATCAGTGAGTCGAGGCCTCAGGAGCGGCCCACAGATACGCAGTATTTT. Protein: CAISESRPQERPTDTQYF.

The chain recombines TRBV7-9 with TRBJ2-1; a possible D gene is TRBD2 (6 bases). Germline values: CDR1 SEHNR, CDR2 FQNEAQ (reference sequence). V lost 6 bases and J lost 0, with 9 bases in between. The CDR3 is 14 amino acids. The CDR3: CASRRDRSYNEQFF. The CDR3 DNA reads as TGTGCCAGCAGGCGGGACCGCTCCTACAATGAGCAGTTCTTC.

The V and J genes are TRBV27 and TRBJ2-5; 8 nucleotides match TRBD2. J gave up 3 bases and V 8 bases, and 11 bases lay outside the gene matches. CDR1 MNHEY and CDR2 SMNVEV come from the germline V gene (reference sequence). The CDR3 runs 15 residues. CDR3 sequence: CASRSSGLGEETQYF. CDR3 DNA sequence: TGTGCCAGCCGATCCTCGGGACTAGGGGAAGAGACCCAGTACTTC.

This clonotype was seen only a few times. The chain is built from TRBV15 and TRBJ2-7; 15 bases fit TRBD2. With 3 bases clipped from V and 5 bases from J, the junction kept 5 bases outside the gene matches. This CDR3 is 16 amino acids long. The germline V gene has CDR1 LNHNV and CDR2 YYDKDF (reference sequence). DNA for the CDR3: TGTGCCACCAGCAGGGCCGGGACTAGCGGGGGGAACGAGCAGTACTTC. This encodes CATSRAGTSGGNEQYF.

This clonotype occurred a few times. The V gene is TRBV15, the J gene TRBJ2-3; 11 bases line up with TRBD2. The CDR3 length is 15 residues. CDR1 and CDR2 from the germline V gene are LNHNV and YYDKDF (reference sequence). After removal of 4 bases from V and 4 bases from J, the junction contained 4 bases not matched to a gene. DNA of the CDR3: TGTGCCACCAGCATACTAGCGGGAGCATCAGATACGCAGTATTTT. Its translation is CATSILAGASDTQYF.

This clonotype was seen only a few times. The J gene is TRBJ2-5, the V gene TRBV7-9; D not resolved. The CDR3 covers 13 residues. V was trimmed by 3 bases and J by 5 bases, leaving 10 bases between them. Germline assignment: CDR1 SEHNR and CDR2 FQNEAQ (reference sequence). CDR3 bases: TGTGCCAGCAGCTTTATAGCTCGGGAGACCCAGTACTTC. Translated, it gives CASSFIARETQYF.

This clonotype was detected once. The V call is TRBV12-3 or TRBV12-4, the J call TRBJ2-5, with D maybe TRBD1 (5 bases). The V and J ends lost 5 bases and 5 bases respectively, with 9 bases between them. The CDR3 length is 12 residues. The CDR3 bases are TGTGCCAGCAGTCCTAGGGGCGAGACCCAGTACTTC. It specifies CASSPRGETQYF.

This chain joins TRBV25-1 and TRBJ2-5; 8 bases line up with TRBD2. The ends lost 3 bases at V and 5 bases at J; junction bases unmatched: 8. The CDR3 covers 15 residues. Germline-derived CDR1 and CDR2 are MGHDK and SYGVNS. CDR3 protein: CASSDGQRERETQYF. CDR3 nucleotides: TGTGCCAGCAGTGATGGGCAGCGGGAGAGGGAGACCCAGTACTTC.

The gene calls are TRBV27 and TRBJ2-5; TRBD2 matches at 12 bases. The length of the CDR3 is 15 residues. Germline trimming cut 4 bases from V and 5 bases from J; bases unmatched to any gene: 5. From germline, CDR1 is MNHEY and CDR2 SMNVEV (reference sequence). The CDR3 nucleotides are TGTGCCAGCAGTTCTAGCGGGAGGGCCTCGGAGACCCAGTACTTC. Its translation: CASSSSGRASETQYF.

By proportion, this clonotype is medium-sized (0.01 to 0.1%). The chain links TRBV20-1 to TRBJ2-3, with D unclear. The CDR3 length is 12 residues. V was pared by 3 bases and J by 0 bases, with 4 bases between. CDR1 and CDR2 from the germline V gene are DFQATT and SNEGSKA (reference sequence). The CDR3 loop reads CSASGSTDTQYF. DNA for the CDR3: TGCAGTGCTAGCGGGAGCACAGATACGCAGTATTTT.

The chain couples TRBV20-1 to TRBJ1-6; a possible D gene is TRBD1 (5 bases). Trimming cost V 6 bases and J 8 bases, with 17 bases left between them. This CDR3 spans 14 amino acids. Germline CDR1 and CDR2: DFQATT and SNEGSKA (reference sequence). CDR3 residues: CSAPRGTNHSPLHF. In DNA, the CDR3 is TGCAGTGCCCCTCGGGGCACCAACCATTCACCCCTCCACTTT.

This clonotype was detected a few times. This sequence joins TRBV7-2 and TRBJ2-1; the D call may be TRBD1 or TRBD2 (5 bases each). Between the trimmed V and J ends, which lost 5 bases and 10 bases, there was a span of 27 bases. This CDR3 has 17 amino acids. Per germline, CDR1 SGHTA and CDR2 FQGNSA. As DNA, the CDR3 is TGTGCCAGCAGCGCATCGGCGAGACAGTGGGGGAAGGTGGAGCAGTTCTTC. Its protein product is CASSASARQWGKVEQFF. Looking up the rest from reference TRBV7-2 and TRBJ2-1 gives the full variable domain: GAGVSQSPSNKVTEKGKDVELRCDPISGHTALYWYRQSLGQGLEFLIYFQGNSAPDKSGLPSDRFSAERTGGSVSTLTIQRTQQEDSAVYLCASSASARQWGKVEQFFGPGTRLTVL.

The rearrangement uses TRBV27 and TRBJ2-5; 7 nucleotides align to TRBD2. This CDR3 region has 14 residues. Germline trimming cut 3 bases from V and 4 bases from J; bases unmatched to any gene: 5. The germline V gene encodes CDR1 MNHEY and CDR2 SMNVEV (reference sequence). CDR3 DNA: TGTGCCAGCAGTTTTTGGGGGGGAGTAGAGACCCAGTACTTC. Protein sequence: CASSFWGGVETQYF.

J is TRBJ2-7 and V is TRBV10-3, with no clear D. This CDR3 spans 12 amino acids. Trimming pared 6 bases from V and 4 bases from J, leaving 10 bases between. The germline CDR1 and CDR2 sequences are ENHRY and SYGVKD. The CDR3 nucleotides read TGTGCCATCAGCGAGGACCTGTACGAGCAGTACTTC. Protein sequence: CAISEDLYEQYF.

The chain links TRBV10-3 to TRBJ2-1; D possibly corresponds to TRBD1 (5 bases). Trimming stripped 10 bases from V and 5 bases from J, with 30 bases between. The germline CDR1 and CDR2 sequences are ENHRY and SYGVKD. The CDR3 is 18 amino acids. The CDR3 DNA sequence: TGTGCCACTTCTTTTAGGGTAGCAGGGCTCTTTTCCCACAATGAGCAGTTCTTC. It yields the protein CATSFRVAGLFSHNEQFF.

This clonotype was detected only a few times. The V gene is TRBV7-9, the J gene TRBJ2-7; D not certain. Germline loops: CDR1 SEHNR, CDR2 FQNEAQ (reference sequence). V was shortened by 1 base and J by 3 bases, with 4 bases between the two germline ends. The CDR3 totals 12 residues. The CDR3 DNA reads as TGTGCCAGCAGCTTAGTTGACTACGAGCAGTACTTC. It translates to CASSLVDYEQYF.

The chain has TRBV20-1 and TRBJ2-1; D could derive from TRBD1 or TRBD2 (5 bases each). The CDR3 consists of 13 residues. The V and J ends lost 0 bases and 6 bases respectively, with 9 bases between them. Germline V gives CDR1 DFQATT, CDR2 SNEGSKA (reference sequence). The CDR3 nucleotides are TGCAGTGCTAGAGATCCGGGGCTCAATGAGCAGTTCTTC. It codes for CSARDPGLNEQFF.

V gene TRBV5-8 combines with J gene TRBJ2-7; D is unresolved. The CDR3 has 13 amino acids. Germline V CDR1 and CDR2: SGHTS, YDEGEE. V was cut by 4 bases and J by 4 bases, with 12 bases left in between. This chain's CDR3 is CASSPVPWYEQYF. CDR3 in DNA: TGTGCCAGCAGCCCTGTTCCCTGGTACGAGCAGTACTTC.

The rearrangement uses TRBV7-8 and TRBJ2-5; a possible D gene is TRBD2 (7 bases). CDR1 and CDR2 from the germline V gene are SGHVS and FQNEAQ. The CDR3 sequence is 12 residues long. V was clipped by 11 bases and J by 4 bases, with 14 bases between them. CDR3 region: CASGGGGETQYF. DNA of the CDR3: TGTGCCTCTGGAGGGGGGGGAGAGACCCAGTACTTC.

The V and J genes are TRBV7-2 and TRBJ2-4; D is undetermined. With 4 bases removed from V and 10 bases from J, the gap between germline ends came to 11 bases. Germline-derived CDR1 and CDR2 are SGHTA and FQGNSA. The CDR3 spans 12 residues. CDR3 nucleotide sequence: TGTGCCAGCAGCTGGGAAGTGGGGATTCAGTACTTC. This encodes CASSWEVGIQYF.

The chain employs TRBV5-4 and TRBJ2-7; D not resolved. Between the trimmed V and J ends, which lost 4 bases and 3 bases, there was a span of 14 bases. This CDR3 spans 14 amino acids. Germline CDR1 reads SGHNT; CDR2 reads YYREEE (reference sequence). The CDR3 sequence: CASSLAAGFYEQYF. CDR3 bases: TGTGCCAGCAGCCTGGCTGCCGGATTCTACGAGCAGTACTTC.

The rearrangement joins TRBV20-1 to TRBJ1-5; D is undetermined. The CDR3 is 15 residues long. Germline CDR1 DFQATT, CDR2 SNEGSKA (reference sequence). The V end was cut by 0 bases, the J end by 2 bases, with 11 bases between. CDR3 protein: CSARDIGFGNQPQHF. The DNA for the CDR3 is TGCAGTGCTAGAGATATAGGGTTCGGCAATCAGCCCCAGCATTTT.

This clonotype turned up a few times. The chain joins TRBV20-1 to TRBJ2-7, with TRBD1 as a possible D gene (6 bases). Germline V gene data show CDR1 as DFQATT and CDR2 as SNEGSKA (reference sequence). This CDR3 is built from 12 residues. Trimming shortened V by 3 bases and J by 2 bases, and 8 bases separated the two germline ends. Here the CDR3 reads CSARGQTYEQYF. DNA for the CDR3: TGCAGTGCTAGGGGACAAACCTACGAGCAGTACTTC.

This clonotype was counted only a few times. The chain couples TRBV7-8 to TRBJ2-5; 7 nucleotides agree with TRBD2. The ends lost 1 base at V and 3 bases at J; junction bases unmatched: 5. This CDR3 has 15 residues. CDR1 and CDR2 from the germline V gene are SGHVS and FQNEAQ. The CDR3 DNA reads TGTGCCAGCAGCTTAGGGACTAGGGATAAAGAGACCCAGTACTTC. This codes for CASSLGTRDKETQYF.

The chain is built from TRBV28 and TRBJ1-5, with TRBD1 as a possible D gene (6 bases). The CDR3 contains 15 residues. Per germline, CDR1 MDHEN and CDR2 SYDVKM. The V end lost 5 bases, the J end lost 3 bases, and 14 bases lay between the germline ends. The CDR3 reads CASSGDRRYNQPQHF. CDR3 nucleotides: TGTGCCAGCAGTGGAGACAGGCGATACAATCAGCCCCAGCATTTT.

The sample holds a few counts of this clonotype. The chain couples TRBV15 to TRBJ2-7, with 11 nucleotides matching TRBD2. Per germline, CDR1 LNHNV and CDR2 YYDKDF (reference sequence). CDR3 size: 18 residues. The V gene end was trimmed by 4 bases and the J gene end by 3 bases; junction bases not matched to a gene: 14. CDR3 DNA sequence: TGTGCCACCAGCAAATATTCCGGGACTAGCGGTGCAAACTACGAGCAGTACTTC. Its translation: CATSKYSGTSGANYEQYF. Filled out from reference TRBV15 and TRBJ2-7, the complete variable domain reads DAMVIQNPRYQVTQFGKPVTLSCSQTLNHNVMYWYQQKSSQAPKLLFHYYDKDFNNEADTPDNFQSRRPNTSFCFLDIRSPGLGDTAMYLCATSKYSGTSGANYEQYFGPGTRLTVT.

This clonotype is a singleton in its sample. This sequence joins TRBV7-8 and TRBJ2-7; TRBD2 agrees at 10 bases. This CDR3 spans 15 amino acids. From germline, CDR1 is SGHVS and CDR2 FQNEAQ. The V segment lost 7 bases and the J segment 6 bases; nucleotides outside the gene matches: 12. CDR3 bases: TGTGCCAGCAATATCATAGCGGGAGGACAACCCGAGCAGTACTTC. This encodes CASNIIAGGQPEQYF.

The CDR3 DNA reads as TGTGCCAGCAGTTACTCGGGGGACAGTGGTCGCAAGTACTTC. This gives the protein CASSYSGDSGRKYF. This chain connects TRBV6-2 or TRBV6-3 to TRBJ2-7; TRBD1 aligns across 7 bases. With 0 bases clipped from V and 11 bases from J, the junction kept 10 bases outside the gene matches. Germline-derived CDR1 and CDR2 are MNHEY and SVGEGT. The CDR3 totals 14 residues.